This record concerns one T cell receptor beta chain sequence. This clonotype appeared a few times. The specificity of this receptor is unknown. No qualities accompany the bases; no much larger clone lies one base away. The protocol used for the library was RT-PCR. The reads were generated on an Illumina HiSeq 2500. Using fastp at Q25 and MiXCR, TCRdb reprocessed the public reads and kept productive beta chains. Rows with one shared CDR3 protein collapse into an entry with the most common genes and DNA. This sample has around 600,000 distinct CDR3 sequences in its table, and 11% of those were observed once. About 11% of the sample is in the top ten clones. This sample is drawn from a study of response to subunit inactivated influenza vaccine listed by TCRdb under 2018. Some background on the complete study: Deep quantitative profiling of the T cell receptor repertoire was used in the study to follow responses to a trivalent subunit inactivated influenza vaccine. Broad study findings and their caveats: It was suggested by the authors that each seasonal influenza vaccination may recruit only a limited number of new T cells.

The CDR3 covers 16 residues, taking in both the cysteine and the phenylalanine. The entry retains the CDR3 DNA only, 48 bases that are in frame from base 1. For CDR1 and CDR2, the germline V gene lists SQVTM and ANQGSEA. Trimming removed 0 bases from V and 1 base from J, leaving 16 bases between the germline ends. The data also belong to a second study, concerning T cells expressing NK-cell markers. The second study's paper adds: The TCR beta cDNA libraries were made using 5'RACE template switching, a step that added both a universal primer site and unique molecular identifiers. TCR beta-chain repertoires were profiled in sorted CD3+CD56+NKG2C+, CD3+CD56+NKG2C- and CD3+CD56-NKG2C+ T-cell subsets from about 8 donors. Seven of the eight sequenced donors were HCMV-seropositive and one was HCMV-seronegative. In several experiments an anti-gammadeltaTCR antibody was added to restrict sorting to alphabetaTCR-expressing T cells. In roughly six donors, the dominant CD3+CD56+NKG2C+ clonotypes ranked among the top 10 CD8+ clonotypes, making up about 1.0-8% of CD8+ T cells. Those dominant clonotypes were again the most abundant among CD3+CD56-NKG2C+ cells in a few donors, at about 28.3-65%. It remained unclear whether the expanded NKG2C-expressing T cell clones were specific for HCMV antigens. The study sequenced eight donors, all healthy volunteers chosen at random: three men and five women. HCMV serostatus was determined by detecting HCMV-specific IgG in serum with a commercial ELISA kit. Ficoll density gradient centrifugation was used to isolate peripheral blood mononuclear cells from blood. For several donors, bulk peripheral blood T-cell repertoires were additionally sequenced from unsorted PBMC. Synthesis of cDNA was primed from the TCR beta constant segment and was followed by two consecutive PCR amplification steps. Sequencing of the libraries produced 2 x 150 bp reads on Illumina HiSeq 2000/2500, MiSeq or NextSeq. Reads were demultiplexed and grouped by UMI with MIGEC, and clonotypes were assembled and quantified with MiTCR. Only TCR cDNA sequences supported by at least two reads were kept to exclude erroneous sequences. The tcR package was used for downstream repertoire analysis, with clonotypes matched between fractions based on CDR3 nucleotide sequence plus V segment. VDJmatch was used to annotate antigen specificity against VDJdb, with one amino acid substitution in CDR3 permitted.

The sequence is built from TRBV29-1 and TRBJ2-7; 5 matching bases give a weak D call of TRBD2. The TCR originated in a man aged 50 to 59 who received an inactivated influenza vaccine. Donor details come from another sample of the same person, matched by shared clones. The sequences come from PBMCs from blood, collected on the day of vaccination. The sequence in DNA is TGCAGCGTTGAAGAGGGCGGGCGAATGACATCCTACGAGCAGTACTTC. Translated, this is CSVEEGGRMTSYEQYF.